This TCR beta chain was identified in a study of blood T cell repertoires in COVID-19. Overall study: Samples representing acute and convalescent COVID-19 were sourced from the United States, Italy and Spain.

In Seattle, patients joined the study during active infection and were tracked longitudinally. CDR3 size: 17 residues. Germline lookup yields CDR1 MDHEN and CDR2 SYDVKM. J was trimmed by 3 bases and V by 5 bases; bases with no gene match: 12. Assay used: immunoSEQ multiplex PCR; TCRdb lists only in-frame clones, some missing. The sample records nearly 250,000 clones, about 82% being singletons. This receptor was identified in a woman of 80 years or more with COVID-19, enrolled during active disease. The V gene is TRBV28, the J gene TRBJ2-3; 9 nucleotides agree with TRBD1. The source material was peripheral blood. Written as DNA, the CDR3 is TGTGCCAGCAGTCCCTCCGGGACAGGGTTTCGGACAGATACGCAGTATTTT. This codes for CASSPSGTGFRTDTQYF.